This is a list of T cell receptor beta chains from one sample in a study of T cells in Graves' hyperthyroidism and ophthalmopathy. TCRdb called the multiplex PCR reads again in MiXCR, with one record for every CDR3 protein. The sample has hundreds of thousands of distinct CDR3 sequences; roughly 13% are singletons. The sample comprised blood. The receptors come from a woman aged 30 to 39 with Graves' hyperthyroidism that later progressed to Graves' ophthalmopathy. The CDR3 runs from the conserved cysteine through the conserved F or W. The D gene is left open where the match is weak. The size of a clone is reported for some rows only, either as once, few or many, or as a class for expanded clones.

d_call,j_call,v_call,clone_size,cdr3_aa,cdr3_nt
TRBD2,TRBJ2-1,TRBV4-1,NA,CASSQSRESSYNEQFF,TGCGCCAGCAGCCAGTCGCGGGAGAGCTCCTACAATGAGCAGTTCTTC
NA,TRBJ1-5,TRBV20-1,many,CSARALQGQPQHF,TGCAGTGCTAGAGCCTTACAGGGCCAGCCCCAGCATTTT
NA,TRBJ1-5,TRBV30,many,CAWSWRNQPQHF,TGTGCCTGGAGTTGGCGCAATCAGCCCCAGCATTTT
NA,TRBJ2-2,TRBV14,many,CASSPNPWSDLNTGELFF,TGTGCCAGCAGCCCCAACCCCTGGAGCGATCTGAACACCGGGGAGCTGTTTTTT
NA,TRBJ2-1,TRBV7-2,many,CASSAQQGRPYNEQFF,TGTGCCAGCAGCGCCCAACAGGGCCGACCCTACAATGAGCAGTTCTTC
NA,TRBJ1-2,TRBV3-1,few,CASSQAPVVSYGYTF,TGTGCCAGCAGCCAAGCCCCTGTGGTTTCCTATGGCTACACCTTC
TRBD1,TRBJ1-1,TRBV25-1,few,CASLPGLTGGGTEAFF,TGTGCCAGCCTACCTGGGCTAACAGGGGGTGGAACTGAAGCTTTCTTT
NA,TRBJ2-7,TRBV20-1,NA,CSAKLQHYEQYF,TGCAGTGCTAAGTTACAGCACTACGAGCAGTACTTC
TRBD1,TRBJ1-2,TRBV19,many,CASRSADRVGGYTF,TGTGCCAGTCGCTCTGCAGACAGGGTTGGTGGCTACACCTTC
NA,TRBJ1-6,TRBV9,many,CASSVEVGRGASPLHF,TGTGCCAGCAGCGTAGAAGTCGGCAGGGGAGCTTCACCCCTCCACTTT
TRBD2,TRBJ2-2,TRBV18,NA,CASSSGISNTGELFF,TGTGCCAGTTCTAGCGGGATTTCGAACACCGGGGAGCTGTTTTTT
TRBD1,TRBJ1-2,TRBV28,many,CASRLDRDGGYTF,TGTGCCAGCAGATTGGACAGGGATGGTGGCTACACCTTC
TRBD2,TRBJ2-3,TRBV18,many,CASSPPSTAGGDTQYF,TGTGCCAGCTCACCACCGTCCACCGCGGGGGGAGATACGCAGTATTTT
NA,TRBJ1-4,TRBV30,many,CAWRSQATNEKLFF,TGTGCCTGGAGATCACAGGCAACTAATGAAAAACTGTTTTTT
TRBD2,TRBJ2-1,TRBV15,many,CATSRDSRTGGRDEQFF,TGTGCCACCAGCAGAGACTCCCGAACGGGAGGCAGGGATGAGCAGTTCTTC
NA,TRBJ2-2,TRBV6-1,NA,CASRHLDRYTANTGELFF,TGTGCCAGCAGACACCTAGACAGATACACCGCGAACACCGGGGAGCTGTTTTTT
TRBD1,TRBJ1-2,TRBV27,NA,CASRIGTGVGGYTF,TGTGCCAGCAGAATCGGGACAGGGGTAGGTGGCTACACCTTC
TRBD1,TRBJ1-5,TRBV7-2,many,CASSRYSGTGDQPQHF,TGTGCCAGCAGCCGCTATTCCGGGACAGGGGATCAGCCCCAGCATTTT
NA,TRBJ1-4,TRBV7-2,NA,CASSLPPPGRWNEKLFF,TGTGCCAGCAGCCTCCCGCCCCCGGGGAGGTGGAACGAAAAACTGTTTTTT
TRBD1,TRBJ1-1,TRBV27,many,CASSVGTGSFTEAFF,TGTGCCAGCAGTGTAGGGACAGGGAGTTTCACTGAAGCTTTCTTT
NA,TRBJ2-7,TRBV10-3,many,CAISAQGGYEQYF,TGTGCCATCAGTGCGCAGGGAGGATACGAGCAGTACTTC
TRBD2,TRBJ2-7,TRBV10-3,many,CAISEAGGIYEQYF,TGTGCCATCAGTGAGGCGGGGGGAATCTACGAGCAGTACTTC
NA,TRBJ1-1,TRBV29-1,once,CSVGPRSQTNTEAFF,TGCAGCGTTGGGCCCCGGTCCCAGACGAACACTGAAGCTTTCTTT
NA,TRBJ1-5,TRBV3-1,many,CASSPPHREPQHF,TGTGCCAGCAGCCCACCCCATCGGGAGCCCCAGCATTTT
NA,TRBJ2-7,TRBV12-3/TRBV12-4,NA,CASSLALFEQYF,TGTGCCAGCAGTTTAGCGCTCTTCGAGCAGTACTTC